This is a list of T cell receptor beta chains from one sample in a study of identical twins. MiXCR was run by TCRdb on the 5' RACE reads, yielding one entry per CDR3 protein. This table holds 200,000 to 300,000 distinct CDR3 sequences, more than 9% found once. Sequencing was done on a sample of memory T cells sorted from blood. The receptors derive from a man aged 50 or older in good health. Each CDR3 is given with its conserved first and last residue. A D gene is named only where the DNA matches it firmly. Not all rows give a size; the values are once, few, many and, for expanded clones, a class.

v_call	clone_size	d_call	j_call	cdr3_nt	cdr3_aa
TRBV20-1	many	NA	TRBJ2-3	TGCAGTGCTAAAGATCTAAGTTTCGGGAGTGGCACAGATACGCAGTATTTT	CSAKDLSFGSGTDTQYF
TRBV29-1	many	TRBD1	TRBJ2-3	TGCAGCGTTGACCGAGACAGGGTTCTCCCAGATACGCAGTATTTT	CSVDRDRVLPDTQYF
TRBV6-5	few	NA	TRBJ2-1	TGTGCCAGCAGTTACGACGACTCCTACAATGAGCAGTTCTTC	CASSYDDSYNEQFF
TRBV7-2	many	TRBD2	TRBJ2-5	TGTGCCAGCAGCTTAAACCAGGGAGGGTTGGCCCAGTACTTC	CASSLNQGGLAQYF
TRBV5-1	many	TRBD1	TRBJ2-7	TGCGCCAGCAGCGAGACAGGGTCCCGCGAGCAGTACTTC	CASSETGSREQYF
TRBV11-2	few	NA	TRBJ2-7	NA	CASSLDQWGSGTSMDF
TRBV7-2	NA	TRBD1	TRBJ2-4	TGTGCCAGCAGCTTAGAGGGGGCGGGCAAAAACCTTCAGTACTTC	CASSLEGAGKNLQYF
TRBV7-2	few	TRBD1	TRBJ2-5	TGTGCCAGCAGCTTAGCCGGGACAGGTTTTGAGACCCAGTACTTC	CASSLAGTGFETQYF
TRBV5-5	many	TRBD1	TRBJ1-6	TGTGCCAGCAGGTCCAGTTCACAGGGGTACAATTCACCCCTCCACTTT	CASRSSSQGYNSPLHF
TRBV4-3	few	NA	TRBJ2-5	TGCGCCAGCAGCCAAGATTCAGGGGCGGAGGAGACCCAGTACTTC	CASSQDSGAEETQYF
TRBV2	NA	TRBD1	TRBJ2-1	TGTGCCAGCCAGGGACAGGGGGCCCGCAATGAGCAGTTCTTC	CASQGQGARNEQFF
TRBV20-1	many	NA	TRBJ2-7	TGCAGTGCTAGAGATCCGGGGAGAGTCTTGGAGCAGTACTTC	CSARDPGRVLEQYF
TRBV11-1	few	NA	TRBJ1-3	TGTGCCAGCAGCCTTCGGGCCCCCGGAAACACCATATATTTT	CASSLRAPGNTIYF
TRBV7-2	many	NA	TRBJ2-1	TGTGCCAGCAGCTTAAGTATTAACGGGGGCGCTGAGCAGTTCTTC	CASSLSINGGAEQFF
TRBV5-1	NA	TRBD1	TRBJ2-1	TGCGCCAGCAGCTTGGACAGGGGTTTTTGGGATGAGCAGTTCTTC	CASSLDRGFWDEQFF
TRBV7-9	few	TRBD1	TRBJ1-1	TGTGCCAGCAGCCCGCCGGGACAGGGGTCTGAAGCTTTCTTT	CASSPPGQGSEAFF
TRBV7-2	NA	NA	TRBJ1-4	TGTGCCAGCAGCTCGCTGCTGGGGGCAAATGAAAAACTGTTTTTT	CASSSLLGANEKLFF
TRBV20-1	few	NA	TRBJ2-3	TGCAGTGCTAGAGATTTTTTAAGGCCCAGACGGGCAGATACGCAGTATTTT	CSARDFLRPRRADTQYF
TRBV18	many	NA	TRBJ2-1	TGTGCCAGCTCACCAATGAGGGGCAATGAGCAGTTCTTC	CASSPMRGNEQFF
TRBV12-3/TRBV12-4	few	TRBD2	TRBJ2-5	TGTGCCAGCAGTGGGACTAGCCAAGAGACCCAGTACTTC	CASSGTSQETQYF
TRBV7-2	many	NA	TRBJ2-2	TGTGCCAGCAGCTTAGTCCGCGGGATTATCACCGGGGAGCTGTTTTTT	CASSLVRGIITGELFF
TRBV5-1	many	NA	TRBJ2-7	TGCGCCAGCATGCTGGGTGTCGGGGGGCTTTACGAGCAGTACTTC	CASMLGVGGLYEQYF
TRBV27	few	NA	TRBJ2-1	TGTGCCAGCAGTGGGTGGACAGACCATACAGTCAATGAGCAGTTCTTC	CASSGWTDHTVNEQFF
TRBV5-4	NA	NA	TRBJ2-1	TGTGCCAGCAGCCTCCCACAGGGAAATGAGCAGTTCTTC	CASSLPQGNEQFF
TRBV12-3/TRBV12-4	many	NA	TRBJ2-1	TGTGCCAGCAGTTCCCCGGGCAGGGCCTACAATGAGCAGTTCTTC	CASSSPGRAYNEQFF
TRBV27	few	NA	TRBJ2-2	TGTGCCAGCAGTCCCCCCGACAGGATAAGGAACACCGGGGAGCTGTTTTTT	CASSPPDRIRNTGELFF
TRBV21-1	NA	NA	TRBJ2-5	TGTGCCAGCAGCAAAACTCCTCCCCCCCAGGGACGTGACAGGGGAGAGACCCAGTACTTC	CASSKTPPPQGRDRGETQYF
TRBV7-7	NA	TRBD2	TRBJ2-1	TGTGCTAGCAGCCGGGGCGTCCAGCGGGGAACCTGGAGTGTGCAGTTCTTC	CASSRGVQRGTWSVQFF
TRBV18	NA	NA	TRBJ2-7	TGTGCCAGCTCACCCTCCGGGGCCCCCTACGAGCAGTACTTC	CASSPSGAPYEQYF
TRBV5-1	many	TRBD1	TRBJ1-1	TGCGCCAGCAGCACCCGAACAGGGGTGAACACTGAAGCTTTCTTT	CASSTRTGVNTEAFF
TRBV28	many	NA	TRBJ1-1	TGTGCCAGCAGTTACCCAATCGGACAGAACACTGAAGCTTTCTTT	CASSYPIGQNTEAFF
TRBV19	many	NA	TRBJ1-5	TGTGCCAGCAATTACGGGCAGAGCAATCAGCCCCAGCATTTT	CASNYGQSNQPQHF
TRBV6-1	few	NA	TRBJ1-4	TGTGCCAGCAGACCAGTTAGCGTTGAAAAACTGTTTTTT	CASRPVSVEKLFF
TRBV12-3/TRBV12-4	many	NA	TRBJ1-2	TGTGCCAGCATCCCTGGGCCAACTAACTATGGCTACACCTTC	CASIPGPTNYGYTF
TRBV11-2	many	NA	TRBJ1-3	TGTGCCAGCAGCTCACGAGCCTTCGACTCTGGAAACACCATATATTTT	CASSSRAFDSGNTIYF
TRBV5-5	many	NA	TRBJ1-6	TGTGCCAGCAGCTCCTCGGGACAACAAAATTCACCCCTCCACTTT	CASSSSGQQNSPLHF
TRBV11-3	many	NA	TRBJ2-1	TGTGCCAGCTCGGGGCGGGGTGAGCAGTTCTTC	CASSGRGEQFF
TRBV7-2	NA	NA	TRBJ2-3	TGTGCCAGCAGCTCCCTAGCGAGCAGCACAGATACGCAGTATTTT	CASSSLASSTDTQYF
TRBV6-1	few	NA	TRBJ2-2	TGTGCCAGCAGGCAACTTAACACCGGGGAGCTGTTTTTT	CASRQLNTGELFF
TRBV5-6	few	NA	TRBJ2-1	TGTGCCAGCAGCTTGGGGCTAGCGAACTACAATGAGCAGTTCTTC	CASSLGLANYNEQFF
TRBV4-1	few	NA	TRBJ1-4	TGCGCCAGCAGGCCGGATTCAAATGAAAAACTGTTTTTT	CASRPDSNEKLFF
TRBV5-1	few	NA	TRBJ2-5	TGCGCCAGCAGCACAACTACAGGGGAGACCCAGTACTTC	CASSTTTGETQYF
TRBV5-1	few	TRBD1	TRBJ1-5	TGCGCCAGCAGCTTGGGACAGGGGGTGGATCCCCAGCATTTT	CASSLGQGVDPQHF
TRBV24-1	many	TRBD1	TRBJ2-1	TGTGCCACCAGTGATTTTGGGACAGGGTCCTACAATGAGCAGTTCTTC	CATSDFGTGSYNEQFF
TRBV5-6	NA	NA	TRBJ2-2	TGTGCCAGCAGCTTGGAGCCGGGGAACACCGGGGAGCTGTTTTTT	CASSLEPGNTGELFF